Listed below are T cell receptor beta chains from one sample, sequenced in a study of blood T cells in healthy people across ages. TCRdb processed the 5' RACE reads anew with MiXCR; each CDR3 protein has one entry. The sample shows around 280,000 distinct CDR3 sequences, roughly 27% of them seen only once. Input material: blood. These receptors originate from a woman in her 70s in good health. Each CDR3 is given with its conserved first and last residue. The D gene is left open where the match is weak. Only some rows state a clone size, as once, few, many or a class for expanded clones.

few,TRBV6-5,TRBD1,TRBJ2-7,CASRTGKGSYEQYF,TGTGCCAGCAGGACAGGGAAAGGATCCTACGAGCAGTACTTC
once,TRBV27,NA,TRBJ2-3,CASRRIRPDTQYF,TGTGCCAGCCGCCGGATACGCCCAGATACGCAGTATTTT
NA,TRBV28,TRBD1,TRBJ2-7,CASSLLVGTVSYEQYF,TGTGCCAGCAGTTTACTAGTCGGGACAGTGTCCTACGAGCAGTACTTC
many,TRBV7-2,TRBD2,TRBJ2-5,CASSLGGSKETQYF,TGTGCCAGCAGCTTGGGCGGGAGCAAAGAGACCCAGTACTTC
many,TRBV10-3,TRBD1,TRBJ2-5,CAIRQDRGEETQYF,TGTGCCATCAGGCAGGACAGGGGTGAAGAGACCCAGTACTTC
NA,TRBV20-1,NA,TRBJ2-1,CSASPGAGSSYNEQFF,TGCAGTGCTAGCCCCGGGGCCGGGAGCTCCTACAATGAGCAGTTCTTC
NA,TRBV28,NA,TRBJ2-5,CASTSPSIWGAQETQYF,TGTGCCAGCACCTCACCGAGTATCTGGGGAGCCCAAGAGACCCAGTACTTC
NA,TRBV20-1,TRBD2,TRBJ2-7,CSARDPGLAGVDEQYF,TGCAGTGCTAGAGACCCCGGACTAGCGGGAGTTGACGAGCAGTACTTC
NA,TRBV6-6,TRBD1,TRBJ1-2,CASSYGQVSCNGYTF,TGTGCCAGCAGTTACGGACAGGTCTCTTGCAATGGCTACACCTTC
once,TRBV27,TRBD2,TRBJ2-1,CASGGGRALNEQFF,TGTGCCAGCGGCGGCGGGAGGGCCCTCAATGAGCAGTTCTTC
few,TRBV6-1,NA,TRBJ2-7,CASSEYEQILYEQYF,TGTGCCAGCAGTGAATATGAACAGATCCTCTACGAGCAGTACTTC
NA,TRBV2,TRBD2,TRBJ2-7,CASRKLAGARYEQYF,TGTGCCAGCAGGAAACTAGCGGGCGCTCGCTACGAGCAGTACTTC
few,TRBV28,TRBD1,TRBJ1-2,CASSLRGQGKANYGYTF,TGTGCCAGCAGTTTACGTGGACAGGGGAAAGCTAACTATGGCTACACCTTC
NA,TRBV20-1,TRBD1,TRBJ2-7,CSASLQPGQGPYEQYF,TGCAGTGCTAGCCTTCAGCCGGGACAGGGTCCCTACGAGCAGTACTTC
NA,TRBV20-1,NA,TRBJ1-1,CSASGPGLGEAFF,TGCAGTGCTTCCGGACCGGGATTGGGTGAAGCTTTCTTT
few,TRBV5-1,TRBD2,TRBJ2-3,CASSLRTSGDLPDTQYF,TGCGCCAGCAGCTTGAGGACTAGCGGGGACCTCCCAGATACGCAGTATTTT
few,TRBV6-5,NA,TRBJ2-7,CASSYSSRGYYEQYF,TGTGCCAGCAGTTACTCGAGCAGGGGATACTACGAGCAGTACTTC
NA,TRBV7-9,TRBD2,TRBJ2-1,CASSPGTSRYNEQFF,TGTGCCAGCAGCCCTGGGACTAGCCGCTACAATGAGCAGTTCTTC
NA,TRBV12-3/TRBV12-4,NA,TRBJ1-2,CASSLAGTGTNYGYTF,TGTGCCAGCAGTTTAGCCGGCACAGGTACTAACTATGGCTACACCTTC
NA,TRBV20-1,TRBD2,TRBJ2-7,CSAPLENGRYEQYF,TGCAGTGCTCCCTTGGAAAACGGGAGGTACGAGCAGTACTTC